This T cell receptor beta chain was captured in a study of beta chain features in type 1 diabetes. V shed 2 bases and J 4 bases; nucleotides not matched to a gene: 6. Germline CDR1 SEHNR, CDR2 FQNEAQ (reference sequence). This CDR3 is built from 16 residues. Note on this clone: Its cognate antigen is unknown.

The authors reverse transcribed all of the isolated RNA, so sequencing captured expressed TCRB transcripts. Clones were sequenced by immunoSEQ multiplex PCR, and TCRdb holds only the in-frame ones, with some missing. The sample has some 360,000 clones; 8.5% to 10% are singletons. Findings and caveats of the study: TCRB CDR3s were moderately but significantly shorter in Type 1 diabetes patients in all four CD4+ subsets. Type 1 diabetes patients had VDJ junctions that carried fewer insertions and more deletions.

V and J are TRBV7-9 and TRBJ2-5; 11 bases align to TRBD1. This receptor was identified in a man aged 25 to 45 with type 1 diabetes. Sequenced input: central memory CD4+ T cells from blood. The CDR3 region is CASSLTGTGGVETQYF. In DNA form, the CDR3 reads TGTGCCAGCAGCTTAACCGGGACAGGGGGAGTAGAGACCCAGTACTTC.